This T cell receptor beta chain is drawn from a study of blood T cell repertoires in COVID-19. Study in general: Samples representing acute and convalescent COVID-19 were sourced from the United States, Italy and Spain. From T cells, B-cell-depleted T cells, or PBMCs came the material, which was cDNA or gDNA.

Assay used: immunoSEQ multiplex PCR; TCRdb lists only in-frame clones, some missing. The sample lists roughly 5,500 clones; about 93% were seen once. The ends lost 10 bases at V and 4 bases at J; junction bases unmatched: 9. Germline V lookup: CDR1 LNHDA, CDR2 SQIVND (reference sequence). The CDR3 contains 13 residues. This TCR was recovered from a human donor in a cohort sampled during active COVID-19. The sample consisted of peripheral blood. This sequence joins TRBV19 and TRBJ2-7; 8 bases match TRBD1. DNA of the CDR3: TGTGCCACCAGAGGACAGGGCGAGTACGAGCAGTACTTC. Translating it yields CATRGQGEYEQYF.